This is a list of T cell receptor beta chains from one sample in a study of CXCR3-negative and CXCR3-positive naive CD8 T cells. From the 5' RACE reads, TCRdb lists one entry per CDR3 protein and no DNA. Its clone listing holds approximately 98,000 distinct CDR3 sequences. What was sequenced was naive CXCR3+ CD8+ T cells from blood. All receptors derive from a human donor in good health. Some clones in this sample may be carry-over from other donors' samples. The CDR3 runs from the conserved cysteine through the conserved F or W.

V: TRBV15; J: TRBJ2-5; CDR3: CATSREAGGIQETQYF
V: TRBV29-1; J: TRBJ2-1; CDR3: CSVEPGQGNYNEQFF
V: TRBV9; J: TRBJ2-3; CDR3: CASSANMGLAVTDTQYF
V: TRBV4-1; J: TRBJ2-7; CDR3: CASSQIGDRSSSYEQYF
V: TRBV6-1; J: TRBJ2-1; CDR3: CASSGPENEQFF
V: TRBV29-1; J: TRBJ2-5; CDR3: CSVEGRNRGGETQYF
V: TRBV7-6; J: TRBJ2-3; CDR3: CASSSRTSGSAIDTQYF
V: TRBV7-2; J: TRBJ2-3; CDR3: CASSPLVVGTDTQYF
V: TRBV6-2/TRBV6-3; J: TRBJ2-7; CDR3: CASSGLTGFVDEQYF
V: TRBV29-1; J: TRBJ1-5; CDR3: CSDPTGGHNQPQHF
V: TRBV5-1; J: TRBJ2-2; CDR3: CASYDDTSNTGELFF
V: TRBV3-1; J: TRBJ2-5; CDR3: CASSQWGYAQYF
V: TRBV7-9; J: TRBJ1-3; CDR3: CASSLFSGFGYSGNTIYF
V: TRBV7-2; J: TRBJ2-1; CDR3: CASSTGLAGSEQFF
V: TRBV6-5; J: TRBJ1-5; CDR3: CASSRSEGQPQHF
V: TRBV5-4; J: TRBJ2-1; CDR3: CASSYRTSNEQFF
V: TRBV7-9; J: TRBJ1-2; CDR3: CAISPGTGGALLGYTF
V: TRBV2; J: TRBJ2-5; CDR3: CASSEVGGSGQETQYF
V: TRBV7-9; J: TRBJ1-2; CDR3: CASSFTMTGGARGYTF
V: TRBV4-3; J: TRBJ2-7; CDR3: CASNQDLGGAYEQYF
V: TRBV9; J: TRBJ1-1; CDR3: CASSAGESEAFF
V: TRBV7-2; J: TRBJ2-7; CDR3: CASSLDLGAAFNEQYF
V: TRBV4-1; J: TRBJ1-1; CDR3: CASSSTSYTEAFF
V: TRBV28; J: TRBJ1-1; CDR3: CASRPRGEGEAFF
V: TRBV7-8; J: TRBJ2-1; CDR3: CASSVDWRGSNEQFF
V: TRBV6-2/TRBV6-3; J: TRBJ2-7; CDR3: CASSDSTTSYEQYF
V: TRBV7-9; J: TRBJ2-5; CDR3: CASELAGGETQYF
V: TRBV29-1; J: TRBJ1-2; CDR3: CSVQGNYGYTF
V: TRBV28; J: TRBJ1-6; CDR3: CASSLWGTDSPLHF